The 21 T cell receptor beta chains reported below all come from one sample, sequenced in a study of cytomegalovirus exposure and HLA in healthy donors (dated by TCRdb to between 2016 and 2019). The library was prepared using the immunoSEQ multiplex PCR assay. The multiplex PCR relied on a mix of 60 forward primers for TCR Vbeta segments and 13 reverse primers for TCR Jbeta segments. The table was pulled from immuneACCESS by TCRdb, which kept in-frame rearrangements only. Such tables lose some clones; where checked, under half of the loss comes from unresolved V genes, and the rest has no known cause. For this sample the table gives some 110,000 clones, of which 79% were detected only once. The ten most abundant clones make up under 3% of the sample. Sequenced input: PBMCs. The receptors come from a woman younger than 35 in good health and CMV-seropositive.

This clone was seen only a few times. The chain employs TRBV4-1 and TRBJ1-5; unclear D gene. Trimming removed 5 bases at V and 0 bases at J, with 17 bases between. CDR3 size: 17 residues. Germline values: CDR1 MGHRA, CDR2 YSYEKL. CDR3 DNA: TGCGCCAGCAGCGTCGACGCAAACTATGATAGCAATCAGCCCCAGCATTTT. Translation gives CASSVDANYDSNQPQHF.

The gene calls are TRBV28 and TRBJ2-2, with D perhaps matching TRBD1 (7 bases). Trimming removed 3 bases from V and 10 bases from J, with 12 bases in between. CDR1 and CDR2 from the germline V gene are MDHEN and SYDVKM. The CDR3 loop spans 13 amino acids. CDR3 nucleotide sequence: TGTGCCAGCAGTTTGCGGGACAGAGAGGAGCTGTTTTTT. This translates into CASSLRDREELFF.

The chain recombines TRBV7-6 with TRBJ2-2; 10 bases map to TRBD1. CDR3 size: 18 residues. Germline V gene data show CDR1 as SGHVS and CDR2 as FNYEAQ. The junction had 11 bases not matched to a gene; V was cut back by 6 bases and J by 1 base. The chain's CDR3 is CASRPTGGGPQNTGELFF. CDR3 sequence (DNA): TGTGCCAGCAGACCGACAGGGGGCGGACCCCAGAACACCGGGGAGCTGTTTTTT.

CDR3 DNA: TGTGCCAGCAGCTTAGCATCTAGCGCCAGCACAGATACGCAGTATTTT. It translates to CASSLASSASTDTQYF. This rearrangement joins TRBV7-9 to TRBJ2-3, with D maybe TRBD2 (6 bases). This CDR3 has 16 residues. V was shortened by 0 bases and J by 0 bases, with 10 bases between the two germline ends. Germline CDR1 SEHNR, CDR2 FQNEAQ (reference sequence). Combining the CDR3 with reference TRBV7-9 and TRBJ2-3 gives the whole variable domain DTGVSQNPRHKITKRGQNVTFRCDPISEHNRLYWYRQTLGQGPEFLTYFQNEAQLEKSRLLSDRFSAERPKGSFSTLEIQRTEQGDSAMYLCASSLASSASTDTQYFGPGTRLTVL.

The V call is TRBV4-1, the J call TRBJ2-1; D gene uncertain. Trimming took off 2 bases at V and 2 bases at J, with 7 bases between the two ends. CDR1 and CDR2 from the germline V gene are MGHRA and YSYEKL. The CDR3 has 14 amino acids. CDR3 amino acids: CASSQTRPYNEQFF. The CDR3 DNA reads TGCGCCAGCAGCCAAACGCGGCCCTACAATGAGCAGTTCTTC.

The rearrangement uses TRBV30 and TRBJ1-5; no firm D call. The CDR3 loop spans 13 amino acids. Trimming left V 0 bases short and J 0 bases short, with 3 bases between. Germline V lookup: CDR1 GTSNPN, CDR2 SVGIG (reference sequence). In DNA, the CDR3 is TGTGCCTGGAGTGTACTTAGCAATCAGCCCCAGCATTTT. Translation: CAWSVLSNQPQHF. The whole variable domain, filled in from reference TRBV30 and TRBJ1-5, reads SQTIHQWPATLVQPVGSPLSLECTVEGTSNPNLYWYRQAAGRGLQLLFYSVGIGQISSEVPQNLSASRPQDRQFILSSKKLLLSDSGFYLCAWSVLSNQPQHFGDGTRLSIL.

This rearrangement joins TRBV18 to TRBJ1-5; TRBD1 matches at 8 bases. The CDR3 consists of 14 residues. Germline assignment: CDR1 KGHSH and CDR2 LQKENI. V gave up 3 bases and J gave up 2 bases; unmatched junction bases: 0. This CDR3 reads CASSPGQGNQPQHF. CDR3 DNA sequence: TGTGCCAGCTCACCGGGACAGGGCAATCAGCCCCAGCATTTT.

The V gene is TRBV28, the J gene TRBJ1-1; tentative D call: TRBD1 (5 bases). Trimming stripped 6 bases from V and 5 bases from J, with 10 bases between. The germline gives CDR1 MDHEN, CDR2 SYDVKM. The length of the CDR3 is 12 residues. The DNA of the CDR3 is TGTGCCAGCAGCAGGGTAGAGACTGAAGCTTTCTTT. It translates to CASSRVETEAFF.

The chain has TRBV6-1 and TRBJ2-1, with 8 bases identical to TRBD1. V shed 7 bases and J 7 bases; nucleotides not matched to a gene: 9. CDR1 MNHNS and CDR2 SASEGT come from the germline V gene. The CDR3 extends over 14 amino acids. This CDR3 reads CASNVQGARNEQFF. DNA for the CDR3: TGTGCCAGCAACGTGCAGGGGGCGAGGAATGAGCAGTTCTTC.

CDR3 loop: CASSFLAGAVSYEQYF. The CDR3 DNA follows: TGTGCCAGCAGTTTCCTAGCGGGTGCTGTTTCCTACGAGCAGTACTTC. The rearrangement links TRBV27 to TRBJ2-7, with 8 positions matching TRBD2. V lost 3 bases and J lost 1; bases outside the gene matches: 8. The CDR3 runs 16 residues. The germline V gene has CDR1 MNHEY and CDR2 SMNVEV (reference sequence).

The chain carries TRBV6-4 and TRBJ2-2, with unresolved D. Trimming removed 5 bases from V and 2 bases from J, with 12 bases in between. The germline gives CDR1 MRHNA, CDR2 SNTAGT. There are 15 residues in the CDR3. Here the CDR3 DNA reads TGTGCCAGCAGTAATCAGCAGGCCAACACCGGGGAGCTGTTTTTT. Translating gives CASSNQQANTGELFF.

The chain has TRBV5-6 and TRBJ1-1; possible D gene TRBD1, 5 bases. Trimming pared 2 bases from V and 1 base from J, leaving 15 bases between. From germline, CDR1 is SGHDT and CDR2 YYEEEE. The CDR3 contains 16 residues. Written as DNA, the CDR3 is TGTGCCAGCAGCTTACTTGGGGGGGGAACGAACACTGAAGCTTTCTTT. Translating gives CASSLLGGGTNTEAFF.

The sample holds a few counts of this clone. This chain joins TRBV9 and TRBJ2-7, with TRBD2 identical over 9 bases. This CDR3 contains 15 residues. The germline gives CDR1 SGDLS, CDR2 YYNGEE. Losses at the gene ends were 1 base for V and 4 bases for J; bases not matched to a gene: 6. The CDR3 DNA reads as TGTGCCAGCAGCGTAAAAAGCGGGAGGTGGTACGAGCAGTACTTC. Protein: CASSVKSGRWYEQYF.

CDR3 amino acids: CATRGGGQGYGKLFF. The CDR3 DNA follows: TGCGCCACCCGGGGAGGTGGGCAGGGTTACGGAAAACTGTTTTTT. The V gene is TRBV10-2, the J gene TRBJ1-4; tentatively, D is TRBD1 (5 bases). The CDR3 sequence is 15 residues long. Germline V gives CDR1 WSHSY, CDR2 SAAADI. The V and J ends lost 10 bases and 10 bases respectively, with 25 bases between them.

V is TRBV27 and J is TRBJ1-2; D gene uncertain. CDR3 length: 12 amino acids. Germline CDR1 reads MNHEY; CDR2 reads SMNVEV (reference sequence). V lost 10 bases and J lost 0, with 9 bases in between. CDR3 bases: TGTGCCACCCGTGAGGCTAACTATGGCTACACCTTC. This translates into CATREANYGYTF.

This chain links TRBV5-1 with TRBJ1-1; D might be TRBD1 (6 bases). Per germline, CDR1 SGHRS and CDR2 YFSETQ. V was trimmed by 0 bases and J by 4 bases, leaving 10 bases between them. The CDR3 has 14 residues. CDR3 sequence reads: CASSLVQGTTEAFF. The DNA for the CDR3 is TGCGCCAGCAGCTTGGTGCAGGGGACCACTGAAGCTTTCTTT.

This clone was observed a handful of times. The chain combines TRBV13 with TRBJ2-3, with 7 bases aligning to TRBD2. Germline lookup yields CDR1 PRHDT and CDR2 FYEKMQ (reference sequence). V was clipped by 3 bases and J by 3 bases; unmatched bases: 9. There are 16 residues in the CDR3. The CDR3 sequence is CASSFWTRVRTDTQYF. The CDR3 bases are TGTGCCAGCAGCTTTTGGACTAGAGTTCGTACAGATACGCAGTATTTT.

This clone was seen once. The chain uses TRBV6-1 and TRBJ2-1; 12 bases map to TRBD2. J was trimmed by 7 bases and V by 4 bases; bases with no gene match: 5. CDR1 and CDR2 from the germline V gene are MNHNS and SASEGT. The CDR3 loop spans 15 amino acids. The CDR3 region has the DNA TGTGCCAGCAGTGCCCAACTAGCGGGAGGTAATGAGCAGTTCTTC. This encodes CASSAQLAGGNEQFF.

In regard to this clone: Germline and junction disagree at one end, which may indicate a read error. The DNA of the CDR3 is TGTGCCAGCAGCGTAGACTCCCACAATGAGCAGTTCTTC. Translation: CASSVDSHNEQFF. J is TRBJ2-1 and V is TRBV9; D not certain. The V gene's germline CDR1 is SGDLS and CDR2 YYNGEE. The CDR3 sequence is 13 residues long.

J is TRBJ2-1 and V is TRBV11-2, with 12 bases aligning to TRBD2. Losses at the gene ends were 6 bases for V and 6 bases for J; bases not matched to a gene: 6. From germline, CDR1 is SGHAT and CDR2 FQNNGV. The CDR3 totals 15 residues. CDR3 loop: CASRLAGGPSNEQFF. The DNA of the CDR3 is TGTGCCAGCAGGCTAGCGGGAGGGCCCAGCAATGAGCAGTTCTTC.

This clone was counted only a few times. The V call is TRBV7-8, the J call TRBJ1-5; TRBD1 aligns across 7 bases. Germline CDR1 SGHVS, CDR2 FQNEAQ. There are 19 residues in the CDR3. The V gene end was trimmed by 4 bases and the J gene end by 0 bases; junction bases not matched to a gene: 15. The CDR3 loop is CASSSDRASVSRSNQPQHF. CDR3 nucleotides: TGTGCCAGCAGCTCCGACAGGGCCTCGGTATCTCGTAGCAATCAGCCCCAGCATTTT.